This TCR beta chain was sequenced for a study of beta chain features in type 1 diabetes. Findings and limits, study-wide: Significant though moderate, a shortening of TCRB CDR3s appeared in all four CD4+ subsets of Type 1 diabetes patients.

This clone was seen a handful of times. Its antigen is not identified. Expressed TCRB transcripts were sequenced after all isolated RNA was converted to cDNA. The repertoire was sequenced with immunoSEQ multiplex PCR; TCRdb's copy has only in-frame clones and lacks some. The table includes 120,000 or so clones, less than 20% detected once. This clonotype was sampled from a man aged 25-45 years with type 1 diabetes. Sequences were obtained from central memory CD4+ T cells from blood.

The CDR3 sequence is CASSRTGGGNTIYF. In DNA, the CDR3 is TGTGCCAGTAGTAGGACAGGGGGAGGAAACACCATATATTTT. The V gene is TRBV19, the J gene TRBJ1-3; 10 bases are a match to TRBD1. CDR3 size: 14 residues. In germline, CDR1 is LNHDA, CDR2 SQIVND (reference sequence). Trimming removed 4 bases from V and 4 bases from J; junction bases left unmatched: 1.